This T cell receptor beta chain was sequenced during a study of blood T cell repertoires in COVID-19. Germline values: CDR1 SGHTA, CDR2 FQGNSA. J was trimmed by 7 bases and V by 4 bases; bases with no gene match: 4. This CDR3 spans 13 amino acids. Authors' analysis steps: The authors estimated nucleated cell counts from reference gene primer amplification. The repertoire was sequenced with immunoSEQ multiplex PCR; TCRdb's copy has only in-frame clones and lacks some. The DNA gave D and trimming, while V, J and clone size come from that table. The sample includes 90,000 to 120,000 clones, roughly nine tenths of them seen just once.

This sequence was found in a man aged 40-49 years with active or convalescent COVID-19. This rearrangement joins TRBV7-2 to TRBJ1-1, with 9 positions matching TRBD1. Sample: peripheral blood. The CDR3 nucleotides are TGTGCCAGCAGCTCACAGGGGGCAGATGAAGCTTTCTTT. Amino acids: CASSSQGADEAFF.